This entry is about one T cell receptor beta chain. What it binds is unknown. The sample comes from a study of monozygotic twins with inflammatory bowel disease. Study results and limitations: Clonotype sharing was lower in IBD patients than healthy twins, most markedly with disease activity.

Looked up from germline, CDR1 is SGHRS and CDR2 is YFSETQ. The CDR3 has 16 residues. TCRdb reprocessed the 5' RACE reads and reports one entry per CDR3 protein, with no DNA. The sample is made up of around 220,000 distinct CDR3 sequences, and the top ten hold under 8.5% of it. The V and J genes are TRBV5-1 and TRBJ2-1; TCRdb names TRBD2, which stays unverified in the absence of DNA. The sample comprised blood. The TCR was taken from a human donor with ulcerative colitis or Crohn's disease, or a healthy co-twin of an affected twin (not recorded which). CDR3: CASSLVSGRVSGEQFF.